This T cell receptor beta chain was obtained from a study of blood T cells in healthy people across ages. PCR was performed a second time for 7 to 11 cycles using a sample-barcoded 5' primer and a J-beta primer mix. TCRdb independently ran MiXCR on the 5' RACE reads; one entry per CDR3 protein. This table holds some 1.1 million distinct CDR3 sequences, roughly two fifths found once. This clonotype turned up a few times. V shed 2 bases and J 6 bases; nucleotides not matched to a gene: 4. Germline V gives CDR1 SGHKS, CDR2 YYEKEE (reference sequence). The CDR3 extends over 14 amino acids. This clonotype originated in a man between 18 and 35 years old in good health. The chain recombines TRBV5-5 with TRBJ1-4; 7 nucleotides line up with TRBD1. Sequencing was carried out using blood. The CDR3 DNA is TGTGCCAGCAGCTTATCCGACAGGGATGAAAAACTGTTTTTT. This translates into CASSLSDRDEKLFF.